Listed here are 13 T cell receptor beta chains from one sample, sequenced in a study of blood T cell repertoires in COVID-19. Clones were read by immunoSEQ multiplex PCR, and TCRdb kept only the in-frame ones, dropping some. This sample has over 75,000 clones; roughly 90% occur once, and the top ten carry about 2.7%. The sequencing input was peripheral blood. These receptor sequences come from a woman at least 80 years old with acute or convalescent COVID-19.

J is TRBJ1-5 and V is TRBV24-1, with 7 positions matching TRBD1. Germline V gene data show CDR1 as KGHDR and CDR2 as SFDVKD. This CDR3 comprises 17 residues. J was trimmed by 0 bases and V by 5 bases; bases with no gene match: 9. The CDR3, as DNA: TGTGCCACCAGTGTCGGACAGGAGAGGCCTAGCAATCAGCCCCAGCATTTT. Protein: CATSVGQERPSNQPQHF.

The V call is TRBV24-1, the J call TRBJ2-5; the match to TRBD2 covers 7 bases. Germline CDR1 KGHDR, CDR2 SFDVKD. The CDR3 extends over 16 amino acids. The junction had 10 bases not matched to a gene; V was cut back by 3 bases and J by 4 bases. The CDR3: CATSDMGTGRGETQYF. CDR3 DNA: TGTGCCACCAGTGATATGGGGACTGGGAGGGGAGAGACCCAGTACTTC.

The CDR3 DNA sequence: TGTGCCAGCAGCATATCAACAGGGGGCCATGGCTACACCTTC. Translation: CASSISTGGHGYTF. The J gene is TRBJ1-2, the V gene TRBV9, with 9 bases identical to TRBD1. In germline, CDR1 is SGDLS, CDR2 YYNGEE. The V segment lost 4 bases and the J segment 6 bases; nucleotides outside the gene matches: 7. CDR3 size: 14 residues.

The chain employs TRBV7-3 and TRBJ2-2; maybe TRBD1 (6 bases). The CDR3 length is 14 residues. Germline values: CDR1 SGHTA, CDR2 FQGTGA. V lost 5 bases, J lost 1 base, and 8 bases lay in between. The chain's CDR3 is CASSRGQNTGELFF. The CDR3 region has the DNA TGTGCCAGCAGCCGGGGACAGAACACCGGGGAGCTGTTTTTT. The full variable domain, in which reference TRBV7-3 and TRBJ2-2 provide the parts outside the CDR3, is GAGVSQTPSNKVTEKGKYVELRCDPISGHTALYWYRQSLGQGPEFLIYFQGTGAADDSGLPNDRFFAVRPEGSVSTLKIQRTERGDSAVYLCASSRGQNTGELFFGEGSRLTVL.

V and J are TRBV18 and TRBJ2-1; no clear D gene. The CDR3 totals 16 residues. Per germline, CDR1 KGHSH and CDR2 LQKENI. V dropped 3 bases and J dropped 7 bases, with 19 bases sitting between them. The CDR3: CASSPSGKIAVNEQFF. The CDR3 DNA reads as TGTGCCAGCTCACCTTCAGGAAAGATCGCTGTGAATGAGCAGTTCTTC.

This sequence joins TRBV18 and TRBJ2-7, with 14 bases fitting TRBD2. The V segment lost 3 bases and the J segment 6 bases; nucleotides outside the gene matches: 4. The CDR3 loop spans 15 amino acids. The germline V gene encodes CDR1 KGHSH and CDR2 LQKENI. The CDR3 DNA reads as TGTGCCAGCTCACCGGGACTAGCGGGGGTTAGCGAGCAGTACTTC. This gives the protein CASSPGLAGVSEQYF.

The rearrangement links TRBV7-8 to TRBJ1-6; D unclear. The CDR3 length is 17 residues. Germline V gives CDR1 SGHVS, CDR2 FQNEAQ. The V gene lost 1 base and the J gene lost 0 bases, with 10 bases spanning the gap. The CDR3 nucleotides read TGTGCCAGCAGCTTAGGAGGGCCAAGCTCCTATAATTCACCCCTCCACTTT. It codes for CASSLGGPSSYNSPLHF.

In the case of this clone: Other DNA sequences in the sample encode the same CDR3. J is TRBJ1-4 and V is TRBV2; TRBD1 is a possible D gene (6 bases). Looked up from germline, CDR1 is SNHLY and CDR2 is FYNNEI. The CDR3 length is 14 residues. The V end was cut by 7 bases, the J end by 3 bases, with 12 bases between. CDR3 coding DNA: TGTGCCAGCATCGGACAGAGGGCTAATGAAAAACTGTTTTTT. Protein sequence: CASIGQRANEKLFF.

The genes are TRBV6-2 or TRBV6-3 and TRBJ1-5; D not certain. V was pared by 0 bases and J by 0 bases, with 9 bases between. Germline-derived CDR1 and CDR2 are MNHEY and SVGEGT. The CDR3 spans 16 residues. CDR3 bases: TGTGCCAGCAGTTACTCGGGCCCTACTAGCAATCAGCCCCAGCATTTT. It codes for CASSYSGPTSNQPQHF.

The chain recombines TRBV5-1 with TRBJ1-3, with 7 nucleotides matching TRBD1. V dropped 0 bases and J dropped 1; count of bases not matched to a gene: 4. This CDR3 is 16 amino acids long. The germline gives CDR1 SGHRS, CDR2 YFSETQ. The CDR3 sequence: CASSLVEGASGNTIYF. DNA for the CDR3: TGCGCCAGCAGCTTGGTTGAGGGGGCATCTGGAAACACCATATATTTT.

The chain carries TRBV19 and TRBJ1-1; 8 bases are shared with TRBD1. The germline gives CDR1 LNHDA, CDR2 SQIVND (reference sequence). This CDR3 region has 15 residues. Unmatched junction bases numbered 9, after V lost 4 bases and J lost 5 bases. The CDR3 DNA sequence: TGTGCCAGTAGTAACCCGACAGGGGTGAGTACTGAAGCTTTCTTT. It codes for CASSNPTGVSTEAFF.

CDR3 bases: TGTGCCAGCAGCCCGGCGCGGACTTTCTATGGCTACACCTTC. Protein product: CASSPARTFYGYTF. V and J are TRBV7-2 and TRBJ1-2; D remains unclear. Trimming pared 5 bases from V and 4 bases from J, leaving 14 bases between. The CDR3 is 14 amino acids. The germline V gene encodes CDR1 SGHTA and CDR2 FQGNSA.

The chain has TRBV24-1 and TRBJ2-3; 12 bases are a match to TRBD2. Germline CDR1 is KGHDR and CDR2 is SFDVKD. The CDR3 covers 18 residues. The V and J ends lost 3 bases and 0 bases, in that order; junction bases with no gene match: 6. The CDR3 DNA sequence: TGTGCCACCAGTGATCTAGCGGGAGGGACCCTGAGCACAGATACGCAGTATTTT. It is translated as CATSDLAGGTLSTDTQYF.